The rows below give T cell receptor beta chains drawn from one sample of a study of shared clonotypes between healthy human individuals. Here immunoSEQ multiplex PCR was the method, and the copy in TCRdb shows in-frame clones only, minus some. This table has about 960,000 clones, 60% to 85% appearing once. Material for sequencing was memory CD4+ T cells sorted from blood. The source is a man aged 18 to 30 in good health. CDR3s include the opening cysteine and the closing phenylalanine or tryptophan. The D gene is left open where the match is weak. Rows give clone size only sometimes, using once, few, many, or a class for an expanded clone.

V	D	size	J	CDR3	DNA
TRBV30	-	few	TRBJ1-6	CAWSQGYNSPLHF	TGTGCCTGGAGTCAGGGATATAATTCACCCCTCCACTTT
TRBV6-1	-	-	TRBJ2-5	CASSEAGGREETQYF	TGTGCCAGCAGTGAAGCAGGGGGGAGGGAAGAGACCCAGTACTTC
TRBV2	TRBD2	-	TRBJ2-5	CASSSRTSGRPSQETQYF	TGTGCCAGCAGTTCTCGGACTAGCGGGAGACCTTCCCAAGAGACCCAGTACTTC
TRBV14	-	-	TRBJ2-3	CASSHKTKSTDTQYF	TGTGCCAGCAGCCACAAAACAAAGAGCACAGATACGCAGTATTTT
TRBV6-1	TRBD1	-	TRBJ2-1	CASSEVTGGWQFF	TGTGCCAGCAGTGAAGTTACAGGGGGCTGGCAGTTCTTC
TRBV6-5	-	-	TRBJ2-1	CASSLGGQFYNEQFF	TGTGCCAGCAGCCTCGGAGGGCAGTTCTACAATGAGCAGTTCTTC
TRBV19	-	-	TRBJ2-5	CASSIGYAIQETQYF	TGTGCCAGTAGTATAGGATACGCTATCCAAGAGACCCAGTACTTC
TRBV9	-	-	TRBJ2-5	CTSSVGEGLRGETQYF	TGTACCAGCAGCGTAGGGGAAGGACTACGGGGAGAGACCCAGTACTTC
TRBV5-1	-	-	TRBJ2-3	CASSSTPLLSTDTQYF	TGCGCCAGCAGCAGTACCCCACTTCTCAGCACAGATACGCAGTATTTT
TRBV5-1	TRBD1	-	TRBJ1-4	CASSLEDRGKLFF	TGCGCCAGCAGCTTGGAGGACAGGGGGAAACTGTTTTTT
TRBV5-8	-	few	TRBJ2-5	CASIRKSETQYF	TGTGCCAGCATCCGCAAATCGGAGACCCAGTACTTC
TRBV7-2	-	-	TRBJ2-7	CASRRDLNEQYF	TGTGCCAGCAGACGGGATTTGAACGAGCAGTACTTC
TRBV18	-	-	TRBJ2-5	CASSPGPGETQYF	TGTGCCAGCTCTCCCGGACCTGGGGAGACCCAGTACTTC
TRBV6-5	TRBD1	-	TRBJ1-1	CASSIQGTGGEAFF	TGTGCCAGCAGTATCCAAGGGACAGGGGGTGAAGCTTTCTTT
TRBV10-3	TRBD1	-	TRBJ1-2	CAISADREGYTF	TGTGCCATCAGTGCGGACAGGGAGGGCTACACCTTC
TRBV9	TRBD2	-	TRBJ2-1	CASSLGSGRENEQFF	TGTGCCAGCAGTCTGGGTAGCGGGAGGGAGAATGAGCAGTTCTTC
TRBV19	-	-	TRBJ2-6	CASSPSGPGANVLTF	TGTGCCAGTAGTCCAAGTGGGCCTGGGGCCAACGTCCTGACTTTC
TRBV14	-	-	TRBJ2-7	CASSFGAYYEQYF	TGTGCCAGCAGCTTCGGGGCCTACTACGAGCAGTACTTC
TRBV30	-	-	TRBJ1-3	CARTLFAGGNTIYF	TGTGCCCGGACCCTCTTCGCAGGGGGAAACACCATATATTTT
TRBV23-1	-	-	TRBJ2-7	CASSQKPGHILSYEQYF	TGCGCCAGCAGTCAAAAACCGGGACACATCCTCTCCTACGAGCAGTACTTC
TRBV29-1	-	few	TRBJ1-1	CSVGNGGTEAFF	TGCAGCGTTGGCAATGGGGGCACTGAAGCTTTCTTT
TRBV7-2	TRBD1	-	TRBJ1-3	CASSLEGTAGNTIYF	TGTGCCAGCAGCTTAGAGGGGACAGCTGGAAACACCATATATTTT
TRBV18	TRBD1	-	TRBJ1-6	CASSPDQGARSPLHF	TGTGCCAGCTCACCAGACCAGGGGGCGCGATCACCCCTCCACTTT
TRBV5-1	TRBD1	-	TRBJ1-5	CASSSGQGGQPQHF	TGCGCCAGCAGCTCGGGACAGGGGGGCCAGCCCCAGCATTTT
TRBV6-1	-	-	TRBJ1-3	CASSPGSGVGNTIYF	TGTGCCAGCAGCCCCGGGTCAGGGGTTGGAAACACCATATATTTT
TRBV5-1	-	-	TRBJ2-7	CASKMESGSYEQYF	TGCGCCAGCAAGATGGAATCAGGGTCCTACGAGCAGTACTTC
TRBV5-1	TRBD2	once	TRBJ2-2	CASSSLAVPNTGELFF	TGCGCCAGCAGCTCTCTAGCGGTACCGAACACCGGGGAGCTGTTTTTT
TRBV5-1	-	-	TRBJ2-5	CASSISGPETQYF	TGCGCCAGCAGCATATCAGGTCCGGAGACCCAGTACTTC
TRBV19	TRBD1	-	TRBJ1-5	CASSIGTGGNQPQHF	TGTGCCAGTAGTATAGGGACAGGGGGCAATCAGCCCCAGCATTTT
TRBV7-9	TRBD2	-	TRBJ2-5	CASSLLAGVRETQYF	TGTGCCAGCAGCTTATTAGCGGGAGTGCGAGAGACCCAGTACTTC
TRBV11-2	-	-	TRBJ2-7	CASSPPGSYEQYF	TGTGCCAGCAGTCCCCCAGGGTCCTACGAGCAGTACTTC
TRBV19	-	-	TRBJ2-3	CASALSLITDTQYF	TGTGCCAGTGCTTTGAGCCTCATTACAGATACGCAGTATTTT
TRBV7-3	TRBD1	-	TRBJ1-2	CASSLLQGARSYGYTF	TGTGCCAGCAGCTTACTCCAGGGGGCGCGGAGCTATGGCTACACCTTC
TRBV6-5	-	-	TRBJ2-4	CASRDSEAKNIQYF	TGTGCCAGCAGGGACTCTGAAGCCAAAAACATTCAGTACTTC
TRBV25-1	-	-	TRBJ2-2	CASSEGPTGELFF	TGTGCCAGCAGTGAAGGTCCTACCGGGGAGCTGTTTTTT
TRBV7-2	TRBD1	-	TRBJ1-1	CASSLTGPTNTEAFF	TGTGCCAGCAGCTTGACAGGGCCCACAAACACTGAAGCTTTCTTT
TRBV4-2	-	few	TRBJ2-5	CASSQDLSSIRETQYF	TGTGCCAGCAGCCAAGACCTCTCTAGCATTCGAGAGACCCAGTACTTC
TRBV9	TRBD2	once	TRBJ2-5	CASSVSLAGGPMEETQYF	TGTGCCAGCAGCGTCTCACTAGCGGGAGGGCCTATGGAAGAGACCCAGTACTTC
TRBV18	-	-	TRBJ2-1	CASSLGAPYNEQFF	TGTGCCAGCTCATTAGGGGCACCGTACAATGAGCAGTTCTTC
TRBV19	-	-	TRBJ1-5	CASSISGFGGEPQHF	TGTGCCAGTAGTATTTCGGGTTTCGGGGGAGAGCCCCAGCATTTT
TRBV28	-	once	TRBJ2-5	CASQTGQLGQETQYF	TGTGCCAGCCAAACCGGACAGCTAGGGCAAGAGACCCAGTACTTC
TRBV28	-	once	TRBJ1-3	CASKEKGNTIYF	TGTGCCAGCAAAGAGAAAGGAAACACCATATATTTT
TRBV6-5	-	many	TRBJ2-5	CASSDVAGETQYF	TGTGCCAGCAGTGACGTGGCAGGAGAGACCCAGTACTTC
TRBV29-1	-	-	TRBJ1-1	CSVGTMNTEAFF	TGCAGCGTTGGGACCATGAACACTGAAGCTTTCTTT